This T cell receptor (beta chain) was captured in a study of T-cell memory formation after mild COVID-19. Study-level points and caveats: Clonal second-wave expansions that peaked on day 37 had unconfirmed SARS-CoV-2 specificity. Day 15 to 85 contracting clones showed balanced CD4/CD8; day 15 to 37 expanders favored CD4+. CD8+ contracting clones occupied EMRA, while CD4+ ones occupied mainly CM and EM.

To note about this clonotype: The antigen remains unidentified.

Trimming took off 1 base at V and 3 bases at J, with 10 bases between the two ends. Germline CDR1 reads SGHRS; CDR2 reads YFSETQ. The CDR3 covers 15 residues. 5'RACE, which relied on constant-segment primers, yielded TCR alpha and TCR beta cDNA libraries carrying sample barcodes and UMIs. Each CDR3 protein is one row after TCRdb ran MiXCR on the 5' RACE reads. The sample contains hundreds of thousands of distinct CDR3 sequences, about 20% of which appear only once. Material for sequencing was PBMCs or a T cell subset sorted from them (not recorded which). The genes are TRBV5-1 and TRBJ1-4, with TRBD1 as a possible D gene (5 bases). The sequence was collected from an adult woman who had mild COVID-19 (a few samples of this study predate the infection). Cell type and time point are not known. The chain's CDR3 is CASSLPGTSNEKLFF. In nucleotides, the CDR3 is TGCGCCAGCAGCTTGCCCGGGACGTCTAATGAAAAACTGTTTTTT.